The 9 T cell receptor beta chains below come from one sample, sequenced in a study of cytomegalovirus exposure and HLA in healthy donors (dated by TCRdb to 2017 to 2019). The library was built by means of the immunoSEQ multiplex PCR assay. For the multiplex PCR, a mixture combining 60 forward primers for TCR Vbeta segments and 13 reverse primers for TCR Jbeta segments was used. What TCRdb holds here is the immuneACCESS table cut down to in-frame rearrangements. Part of the clones is not present; checked against another copy, under half of the missing clones reflect an unresolved V gene, and the others are unexplained. This sample lists about 79,000 clones; around 70% were detected once. The ten top clones hold roughly 9.1% of the sample. Sequencing was carried out using PBMCs. The origin of the receptors is a middle-aged man in good health and CMV-seropositive.

The chain couples TRBV27 to TRBJ1-1, with D perhaps matching TRBD1 (5 bases). The ends were cut back, 5 bases at V and 0 bases at J, with 16 bases in the middle. CDR1 and CDR2 from the germline V gene are MNHEY and SMNVEV (reference sequence). The CDR3 spans 16 residues. The CDR3 DNA follows: TGTGCCAGCAGTCCCCACCCGGGGGTTATGAACACTGAAGCTTTCTTT. This encodes CASSPHPGVMNTEAFF.

This clone was recorded once. The chain carries TRBV5-1 and TRBJ1-3; TRBD1 matches at 7 bases. The CDR3 is 14 amino acids. Per germline, CDR1 SGHRS and CDR2 YFSETQ. V lost 4 bases and J lost 7; bases outside the gene matches: 8. CDR3 in amino acids: CASSTGEGRNTIYF. CDR3 in DNA: TGCGCCAGCAGCACAGGGGAAGGAAGGAACACCATATATTTT. The entire variable domain, with the rest obtained from reference TRBV5-1 and TRBJ1-3, is as follows: KAGVTQTPRYLIKTRGQQVTLSCSPISGHRSVSWYQQTPGQGLQFLFEYFSETQRNKGNFPGRFSGRQFSNSRSEMNVSTLELGDSALYLCASSTGEGRNTIYFGEGSWLTVV.

The rearrangement joins TRBV7-2 to TRBJ1-1; D gene unclear. CDR1 is SGHTA and CDR2 is FQGNSA in the germline V gene. Trimming cost V 5 bases and J 5 bases, with 12 bases left between them. The CDR3 length is 13 residues. The CDR3: CASSPTRQTEAFF. CDR3 DNA sequence: TGTGCCAGCAGCCCAACTAGACAAACTGAAGCTTTCTTT.

The gene calls are TRBV6-1 and TRBJ2-2, with D perhaps TRBD1 (6 bases). Germline CDR1 MNHNS, CDR2 SASEGT. The CDR3 is made up of 16 amino acids. Trimming shortened V by 3 bases and J by 2 bases, and 13 bases separated the two germline ends. The CDR3 nucleotides are TGTGCCAGCAGTGACGCCGGGACATCAAACACCGGGGAGCTGTTTTTT. It encodes CASSDAGTSNTGELFF.

This chain links TRBV2 with TRBJ2-7; 7 positions agree with TRBD2. The CDR3 length is 15 residues. The germline V gene encodes CDR1 SNHLY and CDR2 FYNNEI. V gave up 7 bases and J gave up 4 bases; unmatched junction bases: 13. In DNA form, the CDR3 reads TGTGCCAGCAATGCCCGGGGAGGGGAGGGGTACGAGCAGTACTTC. It translates to CASNARGGEGYEQYF.

The rearrangement joins TRBV7-3 to TRBJ1-4; D uncertain. The V end lost 2 bases, the J end lost 7 bases, and 17 bases lay between the germline ends. The CDR3 length is 16 residues. Germline CDR1 reads SGHTA; CDR2 reads FQGTGA. This CDR3 is CASSLLTGSAGEKLFF. CDR3 coding DNA: TGTGCCAGCAGCTTACTAACCGGAAGCGCTGGTGAAAAACTGTTTTTT.

About this clone itself: This CDR3 is also generated by other DNA sequences in the sample. This chain uses TRBV19 with TRBJ1-1; no reliable D call. This CDR3 has 13 residues. The germline CDR1 and CDR2 sequences are LNHDA and SQIVND (reference sequence). V lost 5 bases to trimming and J lost 3 bases, with 10 bases between them. This chain's CDR3 is CASSLRGDTEAFF. Written as DNA, the CDR3 is TGTGCCAGTAGTTTACGGGGTGACACTGAAGCTTTCTTT.

The sample holds one count of this clone. J is TRBJ1-1 and V is TRBV6-6; TRBD1 matches 7 bases. This CDR3 spans 14 amino acids. J gave up 4 bases and V 4 bases, and 6 bases lay outside the gene matches. Germline assignment: CDR1 MNHNY and CDR2 SVGAGI (reference sequence). CDR3: CASSSTGVATEAFF. CDR3 bases: TGTGCCAGCAGTTCCACAGGGGTCGCCACTGAAGCTTTCTTT.

The CDR3 spells CASTEGTGSYEQYF. For the CDR3, the DNA is TGTGCCAGCACCGAAGGGACAGGGTCCTACGAGCAGTACTTC. The gene calls are TRBV6-6 and TRBJ2-7, with 9 bases lining up with TRBD1. J gave up 1 base and V 7 bases, and 5 bases lay outside the gene matches. Germline V gene sequence: CDR1 MNHNY, CDR2 SVGAGI (reference sequence). There are 14 residues in the CDR3.